The T cell receptor beta chain described here comes from a study of T-cell reconstitution after alpha-beta-depleted transplantation in children. In its sample, this clonotype was seen once. Antigen unknown. Possible read error: a much larger clone is one base away. Broader study findings: Recipient T cells and thymic progenitors that survived were the source of the high TCRbeta diversity seen at day 60 in some patients.

Unique molecular identifiers were incorporated when the TCRbeta library was constructed. TCRdb reprocessed the PCR reads with MiXCR, giving one entry per CDR3 protein. The repertoire has 480,000 or so distinct CDR3 sequences, 8% to 11% of them found once; the top ten carry around 2%. Germline CDR1 reads SEHNR; CDR2 reads FQNEAQ (reference sequence). The CDR3 contains 15 residues. The sequenced sample was PBMCs, obtained before TCRalphabeta/CD19-depleted stem cell transplant. This TCR derives from a child aged 2 to 10 with inherited bone marrow failure, due to receive a stem cell transplant. The gene calls are TRBV7-9 and TRBJ1-4; TRBD1 matches at 10 bases. CDR3 amino acids: CASSSRTGGNGKLFF. CDR3 coding DNA: TGTGCCAGCAGCTCCCGGACAGGGGGGAATGGAAAACTGTTTTTT.